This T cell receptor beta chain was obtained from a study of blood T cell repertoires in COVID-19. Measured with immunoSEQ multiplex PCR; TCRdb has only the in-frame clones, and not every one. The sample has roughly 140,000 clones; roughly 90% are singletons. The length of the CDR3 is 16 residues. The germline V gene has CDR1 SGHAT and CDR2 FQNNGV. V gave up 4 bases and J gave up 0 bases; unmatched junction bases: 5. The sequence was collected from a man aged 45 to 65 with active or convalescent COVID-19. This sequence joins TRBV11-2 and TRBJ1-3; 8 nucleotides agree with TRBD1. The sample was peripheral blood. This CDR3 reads CASSYQGASSGNTIYF. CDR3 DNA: TGTGCCAGCAGCTACCAGGGGGCTTCCTCTGGAAACACCATATATTTT.